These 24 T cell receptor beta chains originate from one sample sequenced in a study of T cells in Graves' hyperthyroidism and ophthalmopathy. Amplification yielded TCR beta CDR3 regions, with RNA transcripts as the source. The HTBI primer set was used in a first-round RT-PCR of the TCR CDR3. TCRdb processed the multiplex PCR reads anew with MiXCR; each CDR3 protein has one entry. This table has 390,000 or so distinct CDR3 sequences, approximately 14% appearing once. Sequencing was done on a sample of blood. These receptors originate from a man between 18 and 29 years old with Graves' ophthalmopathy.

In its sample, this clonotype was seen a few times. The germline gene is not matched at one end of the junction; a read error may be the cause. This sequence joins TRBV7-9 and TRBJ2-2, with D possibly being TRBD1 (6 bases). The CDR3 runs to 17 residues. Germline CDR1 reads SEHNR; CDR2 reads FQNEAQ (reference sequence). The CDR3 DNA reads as TGTGCCAGCACCTTAGGATGGGGGCGCCCTGAGGCCGGGGAGCTGTTTTTT. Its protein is CASTLGWGRPEAGELFF.

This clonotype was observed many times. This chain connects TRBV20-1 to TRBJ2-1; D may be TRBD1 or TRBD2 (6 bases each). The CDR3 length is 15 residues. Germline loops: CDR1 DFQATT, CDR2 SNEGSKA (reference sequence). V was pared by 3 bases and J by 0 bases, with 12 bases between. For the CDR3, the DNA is TGCAGTGCTAGCGGAGGGGGAAGCTCCTACAATGAGCAGTTCTTC. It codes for CSASGGGSSYNEQFF.

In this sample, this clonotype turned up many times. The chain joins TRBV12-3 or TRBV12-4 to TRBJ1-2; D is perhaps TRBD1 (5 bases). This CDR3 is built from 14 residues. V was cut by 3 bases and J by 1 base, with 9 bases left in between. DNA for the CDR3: TGTGCCAGCAGTTTTGGTAGGGGTAACTATGGCTACACCTTC. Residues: CASSFGRGNYGYTF.

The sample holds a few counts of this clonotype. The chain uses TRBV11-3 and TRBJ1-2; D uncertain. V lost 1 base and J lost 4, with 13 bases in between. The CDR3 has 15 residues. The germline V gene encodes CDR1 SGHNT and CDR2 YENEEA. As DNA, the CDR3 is TGTGCCAGCAGCTTAGGAGGCAGCGCGGGCTATGGCTACACCTTC. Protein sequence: CASSLGGSAGYGYTF.

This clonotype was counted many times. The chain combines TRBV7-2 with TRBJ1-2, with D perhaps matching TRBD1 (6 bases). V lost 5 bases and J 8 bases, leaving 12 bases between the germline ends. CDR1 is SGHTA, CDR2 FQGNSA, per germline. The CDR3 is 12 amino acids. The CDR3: CASSQDSSGYTF. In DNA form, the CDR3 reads TGTGCCAGCAGCCAGGACAGTTCGGGCTACACCTTC. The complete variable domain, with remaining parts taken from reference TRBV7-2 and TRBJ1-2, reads GAGVSQSPSNKVTEKGKDVELRCDPISGHTALYWYRQSLGQGLEFLIYFQGNSAPDKSGLPSDRFSAERTGGSVSTLTIQRTQQEDSAVYLCASSQDSSGYTFGSGTRLTVV.

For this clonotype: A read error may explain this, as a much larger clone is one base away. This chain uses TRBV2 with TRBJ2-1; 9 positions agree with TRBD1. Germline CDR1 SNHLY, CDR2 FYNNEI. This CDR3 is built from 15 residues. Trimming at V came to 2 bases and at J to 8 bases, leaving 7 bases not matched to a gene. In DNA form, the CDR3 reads TGTGCCAGCAGTGAACCGGACAGGGGATACGATGAGCAGTTCTTC. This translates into CASSEPDRGYDEQFF.

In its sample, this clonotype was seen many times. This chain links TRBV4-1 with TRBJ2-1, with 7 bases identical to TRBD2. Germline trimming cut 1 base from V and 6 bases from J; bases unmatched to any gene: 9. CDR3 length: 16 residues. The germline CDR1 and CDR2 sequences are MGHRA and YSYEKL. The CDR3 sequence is CASSQAGGRYGNEQFF. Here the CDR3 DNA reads TGCGCCAGCAGCCAAGCGGGGGGTCGGTACGGCAATGAGCAGTTCTTC.

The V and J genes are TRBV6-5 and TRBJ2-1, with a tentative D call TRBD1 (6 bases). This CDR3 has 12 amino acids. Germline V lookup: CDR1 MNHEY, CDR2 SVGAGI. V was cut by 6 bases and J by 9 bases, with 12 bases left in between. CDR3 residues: CASSLTGLEQFF. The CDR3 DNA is TGTGCCAGCAGCCTGACAGGACTTGAGCAGTTCTTC.

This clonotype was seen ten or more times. The chain's CDR3 is CASSQAGTDVGGYTF. CDR3 DNA sequence: TGTGCCAGCAGCCAGGCCGGGACAGATGTGGGAGGCTACACCTTC. The chain uses TRBV3-1 and TRBJ1-2; 7 bases fit TRBD1. Germline CDR1 reads LGHDT; CDR2 reads YNNKEL (reference sequence). V gave up 3 bases and J gave up 8 bases; unmatched junction bases: 12. The length of the CDR3 is 15 residues.

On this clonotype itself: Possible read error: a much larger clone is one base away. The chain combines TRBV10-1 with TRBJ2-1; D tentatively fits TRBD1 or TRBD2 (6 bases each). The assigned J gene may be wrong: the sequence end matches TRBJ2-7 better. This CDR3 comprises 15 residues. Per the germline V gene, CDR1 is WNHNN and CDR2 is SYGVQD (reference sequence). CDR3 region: CASSVRGETYNEQYF. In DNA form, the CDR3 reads TGCGCCAGCAGTGTTAGGGGGGAGACCTACAATGAGCAGTACTTC.

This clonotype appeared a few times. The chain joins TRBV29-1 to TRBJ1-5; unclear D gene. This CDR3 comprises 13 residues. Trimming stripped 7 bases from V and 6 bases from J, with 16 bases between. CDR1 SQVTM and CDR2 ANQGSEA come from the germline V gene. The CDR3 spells CSASVGRTQPQHF. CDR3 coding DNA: TGCAGCGCTTCTGTCGGCCGTACTCAGCCCCAGCATTTT.

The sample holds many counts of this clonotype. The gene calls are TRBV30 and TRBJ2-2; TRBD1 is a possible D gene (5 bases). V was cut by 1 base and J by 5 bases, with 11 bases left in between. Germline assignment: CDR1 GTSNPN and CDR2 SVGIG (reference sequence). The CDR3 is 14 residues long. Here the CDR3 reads CAWSGARETGELFF. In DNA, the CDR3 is TGTGCCTGGAGTGGCGCCAGGGAAACCGGGGAGCTGTTTTTT.

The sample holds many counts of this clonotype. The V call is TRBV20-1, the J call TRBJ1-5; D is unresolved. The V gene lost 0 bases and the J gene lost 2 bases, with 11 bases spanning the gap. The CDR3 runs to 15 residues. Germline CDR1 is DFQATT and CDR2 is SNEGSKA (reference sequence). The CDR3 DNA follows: TGCAGTGCTAGAGACCTTGGGGAGGGCAATCAGCCCCAGCATTTT. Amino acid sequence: CSARDLGEGNQPQHF.

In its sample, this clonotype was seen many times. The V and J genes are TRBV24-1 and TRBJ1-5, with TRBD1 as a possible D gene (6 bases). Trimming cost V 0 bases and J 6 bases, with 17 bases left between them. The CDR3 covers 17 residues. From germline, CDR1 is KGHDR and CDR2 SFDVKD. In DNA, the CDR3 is TGTGCCACCAGTGATTTGCGGAAACAGGGAGAAGGTCAGCCCCAGCATTTT. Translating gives CATSDLRKQGEGQPQHF.

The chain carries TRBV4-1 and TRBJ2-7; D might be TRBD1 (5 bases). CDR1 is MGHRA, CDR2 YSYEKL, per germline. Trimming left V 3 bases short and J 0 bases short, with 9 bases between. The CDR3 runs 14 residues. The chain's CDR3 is CASSQETVSYEQYF. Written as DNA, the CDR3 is TGCGCCAGCAGCCAGGAGACAGTCTCCTACGAGCAGTACTTC.

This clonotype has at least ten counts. CDR3 sequence reads: CASSYDSSSYNSPLHF. For the CDR3, the DNA is TGTGCCAGCAGTTACGACAGTAGCTCCTATAATTCACCCCTCCACTTT. The rearrangement uses TRBV6-5 and TRBJ1-6, with D perhaps matching TRBD1 (5 bases). The germline V gene has CDR1 MNHEY and CDR2 SVGAGI. The CDR3 is 16 amino acids. The V gene lost 2 bases and the J gene lost 0 bases, with 8 bases spanning the gap.

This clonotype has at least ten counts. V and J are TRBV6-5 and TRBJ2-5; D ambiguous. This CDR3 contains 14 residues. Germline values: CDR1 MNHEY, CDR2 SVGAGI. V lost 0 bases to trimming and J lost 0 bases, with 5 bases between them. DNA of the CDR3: TGTGCCAGCAGTTACTCAGACTACCAAGAGACCCAGTACTTC. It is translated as CASSYSDYQETQYF.

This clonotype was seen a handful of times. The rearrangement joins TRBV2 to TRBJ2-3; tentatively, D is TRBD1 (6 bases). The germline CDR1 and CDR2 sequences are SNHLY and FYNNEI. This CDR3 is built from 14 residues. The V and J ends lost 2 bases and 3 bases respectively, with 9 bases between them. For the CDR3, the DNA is TGTGCCAGCAGTGAATTCAGGGGAACAGATACGCAGTATTTT. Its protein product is CASSEFRGTDTQYF. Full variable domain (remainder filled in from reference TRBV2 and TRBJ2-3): EPEVTQTPSHQVTQMGQEVILRCVPISNHLYFYWYRQILGQKVEFLVSFYNNEISEKSEIFDDQFSVERPDGSNFTLKIRSTKLEDSAMYFCASSEFRGTDTQYFGPGTRLTVL.

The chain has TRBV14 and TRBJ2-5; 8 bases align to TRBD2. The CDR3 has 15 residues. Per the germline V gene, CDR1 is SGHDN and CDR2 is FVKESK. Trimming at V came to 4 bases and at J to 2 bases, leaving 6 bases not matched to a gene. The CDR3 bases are TGTGCCAGCAGCCCGAGCACTAGCGGACAAGAGACCCAGTACTTC. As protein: CASSPSTSGQETQYF.

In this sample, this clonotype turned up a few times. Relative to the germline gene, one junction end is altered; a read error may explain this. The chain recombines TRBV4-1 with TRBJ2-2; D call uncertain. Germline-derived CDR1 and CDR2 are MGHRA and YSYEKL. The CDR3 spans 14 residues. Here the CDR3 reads CAGSPLINTGELFF. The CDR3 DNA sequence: TGCGCCGGCAGCCCCCTTATTAACACCGGGGAGCTGTTTTTT.

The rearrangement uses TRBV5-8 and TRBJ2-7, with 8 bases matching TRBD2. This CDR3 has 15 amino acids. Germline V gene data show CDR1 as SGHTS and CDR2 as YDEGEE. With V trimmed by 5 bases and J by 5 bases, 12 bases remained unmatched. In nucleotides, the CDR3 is TGTGCCAGCAGGCCGGTGGGCTCCGGGGGGGACGAGCAGTACTTC. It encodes CASRPVGSGGDEQYF. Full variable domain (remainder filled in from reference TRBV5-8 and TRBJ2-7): EAGVTQSPTHLIKTRGQQATLRCSPISGHTSVYWYQQALGLGLQFLLWYDEGEERNRGNFPPRFSGRQFPNYSSELNVNALELEDSALYLCASRPVGSGGDEQYFGPGTRLTVT.

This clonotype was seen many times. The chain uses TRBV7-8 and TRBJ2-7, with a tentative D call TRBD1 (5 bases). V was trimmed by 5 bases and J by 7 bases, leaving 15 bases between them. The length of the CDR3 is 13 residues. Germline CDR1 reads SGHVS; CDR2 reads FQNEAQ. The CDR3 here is CASSQGQGREQYF. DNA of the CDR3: TGTGCCAGCAGCCAAGGTCAGGGAAGGGAGCAGTACTTC.

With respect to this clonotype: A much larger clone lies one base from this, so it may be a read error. The CDR3 protein is CASSQGTSSLLHF. The CDR3 DNA is TGTGCCAGCAGCCAGGGTACCTCTTCACTCCTCCACTTT. This chain connects TRBV3-1 to TRBJ1-6; D unresolved. CDR3 length: 13 amino acids. Germline lookup yields CDR1 LGHDT and CDR2 YNNKEL (reference sequence).

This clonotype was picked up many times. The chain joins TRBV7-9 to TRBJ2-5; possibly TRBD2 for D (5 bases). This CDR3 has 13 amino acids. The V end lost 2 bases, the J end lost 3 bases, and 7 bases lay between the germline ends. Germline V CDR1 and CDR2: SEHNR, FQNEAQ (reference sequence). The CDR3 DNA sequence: TGTGCCAGCAGCTTAACCGGGAAAGAGACCCAGTACTTC. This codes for CASSLTGKETQYF.